Listed here are 18 T cell receptor beta chains from one sample, sequenced in a study of spatial heterogeneity in lung cancer. TCRdb re-called the 5' RACE reads through MiXCR, storing one row per CDR3 protein. Of 95,000 or so distinct CDR3 sequences in the sample, roughly 9.5% were seen once. Regarding time point: sample taken at primary tumor resection. TCRs were sequenced from unsorted whole RNA of tumor, nontumor lung or PBMC. Source: PBMCs, taken at surgery. Every receptor here comes from a male donor with early-stage non-small cell lung cancer.

This clonotype was seen repeatedly, ten times or more. The gene calls are TRBV7-8 and TRBJ1-5; 7 positions agree with TRBD1. Germline V CDR1 and CDR2: SGHVS, FQNEAQ. V lost 1 base, J lost 4 bases, and 1 base stayed unmatched. The CDR3 consists of 14 residues. The CDR3 nucleotides read TGTGCCAGCAGCTTAGAGGGGGCAAATCAGCCCCAGCATTTT. Residues: CASSLEGANQPQHF.

The chain employs TRBV7-3 and TRBJ1-1; unclear D gene. The CDR3 length is 13 residues. CDR1 and CDR2 from the germline V gene are SGHTA and FQGTGA. The ends were cut back, 8 bases at V and 1 base at J, with 11 bases in the middle. The CDR3 bases are TGTGCCAGCCAGAGCACGCAGAACACTGAAGCTTTCTTT. It yields the protein CASQSTQNTEAFF.

Many counts were recorded for this clonotype. The chain is built from TRBV5-1 and TRBJ2-1; 7 bases line up with TRBD1. The CDR3 contains 14 residues. Germline lookup yields CDR1 SGHRS and CDR2 YFSETQ. V was pared by 3 bases and J by 3 bases, with 3 bases of the junction left unmatched. CDR3: CASSWGQFYNEQFF. The CDR3 region has the DNA TGCGCCAGCAGCTGGGGACAGTTCTACAATGAGCAGTTCTTC.

The chain has TRBV29-1 and TRBJ2-3; the match to TRBD1 covers 8 bases. Germline CDR1 reads SQVTM; CDR2 reads ANQGSEA. The V gene end was trimmed by 7 bases and the J gene end by 4 bases; junction bases not matched to a gene: 4. The CDR3 is 12 amino acids. CDR3 residues: CSEQGESDTQYF. CDR3 coding DNA: TGCAGCGAACAGGGGGAATCAGATACGCAGTATTTT.

This clonotype came up a few times. The genes are TRBV6-5 and TRBJ2-7; D unresolved. CDR1 is MNHEY and CDR2 is SVGAGI in the germline V gene. Trimming removed 0 bases from V and 1 base from J, with 10 bases in between. There are 15 residues in the CDR3. DNA for the CDR3: TGTGCCAGCAGTTACTCTTCTCAATATTCCTACGAGCAGTACTTC. Translated, it gives CASSYSSQYSYEQYF.

The V and J genes are TRBV7-2 and TRBJ2-3, with 13 bases that match TRBD2. This CDR3 comprises 18 residues. V shed 2 bases and J 3 bases; nucleotides not matched to a gene: 8. Germline lookup yields CDR1 SGHTA and CDR2 FQGNSA. The CDR3, as DNA: TGTGCCAGCAGCTTAAAGAGTCGACTAGCGGGGGGTACAGATACGCAGTATTTT. Its protein is CASSLKSRLAGGTDTQYF.

The J gene is TRBJ2-3, the V gene TRBV7-3, with a tentative D call TRBD1 (6 bases). CDR1 and CDR2 from the germline V gene are SGHTA and FQGTGA. V lost 3 bases and J 0 bases, leaving 10 bases between the germline ends. This CDR3 contains 15 residues. CDR3 residues: CASSFRGLSTDTQYF. The CDR3 DNA is TGTGCCAGCAGCTTCAGGGGCCTCAGCACAGATACGCAGTATTTT.

In this sample, this clonotype turned up many times. The rearrangement links TRBV20-1 to TRBJ2-3, with 10 bases lining up with TRBD2. Germline CDR1 reads DFQATT; CDR2 reads SNEGSKA (reference sequence). The CDR3 consists of 16 residues. The trim removed 2 bases at V and 2 bases at J, leaving 7 bases unmatched. In DNA form, the CDR3 reads TGCAGTGCTAGAAGTGGACTAGCGGCTGCCACAGATACGCAGTATTTT. Encoded protein: CSARSGLAAATDTQYF.

The chain uses TRBV3-1 and TRBJ1-1; D unresolved. Germline CDR1 is LGHDT and CDR2 is YNNKEL (reference sequence). V was trimmed by 5 bases and J by 6 bases, leaving 7 bases between them. This CDR3 spans 11 amino acids. This CDR3 reads CASSGTAEAFF. Here the CDR3 DNA reads TGTGCCAGCAGCGGAACGGCTGAAGCTTTCTTT. The whole variable domain, remainder taken from reference TRBV3-1 and TRBJ1-1, is DTAVSQTPKYLVTQMGNDKSIKCEQNLGHDTMYWYKQDSKKFLKIMFSYNNKELIINETVPNRFSPKSPDKAHLNLHINSLELGDSAVYFCASSGTAEAFFGQGTRLTVV.

This clonotype was found many times. The rearrangement joins TRBV18 to TRBJ2-3; 7 bases match TRBD1. Germline V gene data show CDR1 as KGHSH and CDR2 as LQKENI. V lost 5 bases, J lost 4 bases, and 3 bases stayed unmatched. CDR3 length: 13 residues. The CDR3 spells CASSYRGADTQYF. The CDR3 nucleotides read TGTGCCAGCTCATACAGGGGAGCAGATACGCAGTATTTT.

This clonotype was seen only a few times. V usage is TRBV5-1 and J usage is TRBJ2-1, with D maybe TRBD1 (6 bases). In germline, CDR1 is SGHRS, CDR2 YFSETQ. V lost 4 bases, J lost 3 bases, and 8 bases lay in between. This CDR3 comprises 13 residues. DNA for the CDR3: TGCGCCAGCAGCCGGGACAACTACAATGAGCAGTTCTTC. It specifies CASSRDNYNEQFF.

In its sample, this clonotype was seen many times. The chain joins TRBV27 to TRBJ1-1; weak D call: TRBD1 (5 bases). This CDR3 region has 14 residues. CDR1 and CDR2 from the germline V gene are MNHEY and SMNVEV (reference sequence). Between the trimmed V and J ends, which lost 4 bases and 2 bases, there was a span of 11 bases. CDR3 in DNA: TGTGCCAGCAGTTCGACAGCCTCAAACACTGAAGCTTTCTTT. It specifies CASSSTASNTEAFF.

A few counts support this clonotype. The chain recombines TRBV7-2 with TRBJ2-3; D remains ambiguous. The V end lost 1 base, the J end lost 2 bases, and 7 bases lay between the germline ends. The CDR3 runs 14 residues. Germline V gene lookup returns CDR1 SGHTA and CDR2 FQGNSA. The CDR3 DNA reads TGTGCCAGCAGCTTAGACAGATACACAGATACGCAGTATTTT. Its translation: CASSLDRYTDTQYF.

This clonotype was counted between two and nine times. The chain is built from TRBV3-1 and TRBJ2-7; TRBD1 aligns across 9 bases. This CDR3 has 15 residues. In germline, CDR1 is LGHDT, CDR2 YNNKEL (reference sequence). V gave up 3 bases and J gave up 2 bases; unmatched junction bases: 5. CDR3 amino acids: CASSQGDREAYEQYF. CDR3 coding DNA: TGTGCCAGCAGCCAGGGGGACAGGGAGGCCTACGAGCAGTACTTC.

The chain combines TRBV10-3 with TRBJ1-5; 7 bases map to TRBD1. This CDR3 is 15 amino acids long. The trim removed 3 bases at V and 1 base at J, leaving 3 bases unmatched. CDR1 is ENHRY and CDR2 is SYGVKD in the germline V gene. This CDR3 is CAISDSQGSNQPQHF. In DNA, the CDR3 is TGTGCCATCAGTGACTCACAGGGGAGCAATCAGCCCCAGCATTTT.

This clonotype occurred a few times. The rearrangement links TRBV5-1 to TRBJ2-3, with TRBD2 as a possible D gene (5 bases). Germline V CDR1 and CDR2: SGHRS, YFSETQ. The CDR3 is made up of 14 amino acids. V was trimmed by 0 bases and J by 4 bases, leaving 9 bases between them. Here the CDR3 reads CASSLAASPDTQYF. The CDR3 nucleotides are TGCGCCAGCAGCTTGGCCGCTAGCCCAGATACGCAGTATTTT.

The chain joins TRBV19 to TRBJ2-7, with D perhaps TRBD1 (6 bases). V shed 4 bases and J shed 5 bases, with 18 bases lying between them. This CDR3 region has 15 residues. Germline V gene lookup returns CDR1 LNHDA and CDR2 SQIVND (reference sequence). This CDR3 is CASSKGGTRVDEQYF. The CDR3 bases are TGTGCCAGTAGTAAGGGTGGGACACGAGTTGACGAGCAGTACTTC.

The CDR3 DNA is TGCAGCGTTGAAGATGGAAGGGGTTCTCCCCAGCATTTT. This gives the protein CSVEDGRGSPQHF. The chain combines TRBV29-1 with TRBJ1-5, with D possibly being TRBD1 (5 bases). The ends were cut back, 0 bases at V and 10 bases at J, with 13 bases in the middle. The length of the CDR3 is 13 residues. Germline-derived CDR1 and CDR2 are SQVTM and ANQGSEA.